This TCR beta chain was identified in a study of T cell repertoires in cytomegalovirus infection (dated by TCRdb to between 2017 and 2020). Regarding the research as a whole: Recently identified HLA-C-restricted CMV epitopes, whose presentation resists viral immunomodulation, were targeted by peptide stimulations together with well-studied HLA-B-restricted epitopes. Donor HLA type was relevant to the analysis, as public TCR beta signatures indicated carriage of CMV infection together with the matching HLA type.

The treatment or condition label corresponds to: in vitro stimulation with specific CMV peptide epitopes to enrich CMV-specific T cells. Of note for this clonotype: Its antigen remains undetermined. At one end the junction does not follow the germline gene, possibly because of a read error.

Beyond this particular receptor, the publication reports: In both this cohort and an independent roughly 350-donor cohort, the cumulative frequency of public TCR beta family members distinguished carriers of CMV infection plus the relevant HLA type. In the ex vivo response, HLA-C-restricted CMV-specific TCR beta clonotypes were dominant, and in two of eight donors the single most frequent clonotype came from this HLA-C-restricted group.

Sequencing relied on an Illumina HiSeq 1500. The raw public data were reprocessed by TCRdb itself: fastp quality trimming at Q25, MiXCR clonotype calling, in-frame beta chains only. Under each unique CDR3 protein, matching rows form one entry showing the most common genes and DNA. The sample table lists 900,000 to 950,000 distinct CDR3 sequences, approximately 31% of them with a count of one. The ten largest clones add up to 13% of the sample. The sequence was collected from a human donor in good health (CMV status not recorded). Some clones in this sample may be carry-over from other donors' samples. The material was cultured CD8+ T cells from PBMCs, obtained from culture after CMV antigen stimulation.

DNA sequence: TGTGCCAGCAGTCACTCGGACAGCGGGGGCCTCGTTAAATCCCCCTACGAGCAGTACTTC. Its protein is CASSHSDSGGLVKSPYEQYF. The chain employs TRBV6-6 and TRBJ2-7; 8 junctional bases match TRBD2. Inclusive of the bounding cysteine and phenylalanine, the CDR3 is 20 residues long. Here the CDR3 DNA is all that survives: 60 bases in frame from base 1. As encoded in the germline V gene (reference sequence), CDR1 is MNHNY while CDR2 is SVGAGI.